This record covers a single T cell receptor beta chain. CDR3 length equals 11 residues. In germline, CDR1 is MDHEN, CDR2 SYDVKM. Trimming removed 8 bases at V and 5 bases at J, with 9 bases between. The sample originates from a study of blood T cell repertoires in COVID-19. The repertoire was sequenced with immunoSEQ multiplex PCR; TCRdb's copy has only in-frame clones and lacks some. The sample has tens of thousands of clones, about 78% seen once. Sequenced input: peripheral blood. This TCR came from a man between 65 and 85 years old with active or convalescent COVID-19. The chain recombines TRBV28 with TRBJ1-2, with unresolved D. The CDR3 DNA reads as TGTGCCAGCGGACTGTTTTATGGCTACACCTTC. This codes for CASGLFYGYTF.